A single sample gave rise to the 17 T cell receptor beta chains below, sequenced in a study of radiotherapy plus CTLA-4 blockade in lung cancer. The assay was immunoSEQ multiplex PCR, and TCRdb's table has in-frame clones only and misses some. The sample holds roughly 42,000 clones; 63% are singletons and the top ten take under 20%. The sample consisted of peripheral blood, taken from a patient treated with radiotherapy plus ipilimumab. These receptors were obtained from a human donor with non-small cell lung cancer who had a partial response to radiotherapy plus ipilimumab.

J is TRBJ2-5 and V is TRBV5-4; no firm D call. From germline, CDR1 is SGHNT and CDR2 YYREEE (reference sequence). Trimming took 4 bases from V and 2 from J, leaving 12 bases between them. The length of the CDR3 is 14 residues. CDR3 residues: CASSSTGAQETQYF. The CDR3 bases are TGTGCCAGCAGCAGTACTGGAGCTCAAGAGACCCAGTACTTC.

J is TRBJ2-5 and V is TRBV19, with 8 bases that match TRBD1. This CDR3 comprises 15 residues. From germline, CDR1 is LNHDA and CDR2 SQIVND (reference sequence). With V trimmed by 1 base and J by 5 bases, 6 bases remained unmatched. The CDR3 DNA is TGTGCCAGTAGTATAGGGACAGGGAGGACGGAGACCCAGTACTTC. Translating it yields CASSIGTGRTETQYF.

The chain couples TRBV7-3 to TRBJ2-1; 8 positions match TRBD2. The CDR3 has 15 amino acids. V shed 5 bases and J 1 base; nucleotides not matched to a gene: 4. From germline, CDR1 is SGHTA and CDR2 FQGTGA. CDR3 protein: CASSAGTSSYNEQFF. The CDR3, as DNA: TGTGCCAGCAGCGCCGGGACTAGTTCCTACAATGAGCAGTTCTTC.

V and J are TRBV4-2 and TRBJ1-5, with D maybe TRBD1 (5 bases). The CDR3 covers 15 residues. CDR1 is LGHNA and CDR2 is YNFKEQ in the germline V gene. V was cut by 4 bases and J by 4 bases, with 14 bases left in between. CDR3 sequence (DNA): TGTGCCAGCAGCCTCTATCGACAGAATAATCAGCCCCAGCATTTT. It codes for CASSLYRQNNQPQHF.

The sample holds many counts of this clone. V is TRBV19 and J is TRBJ2-2, with D perhaps matching TRBD1 (6 bases). The CDR3 spans 15 residues. Trimming took off 3 bases at V and 5 bases at J, with 13 bases between the two ends. Germline loops: CDR1 LNHDA, CDR2 SQIVND (reference sequence). In nucleotides, the CDR3 is TGTGCCAGTAGTATCCGGCTGAGGGGGACCGGGGAGCTGTTTTTT. Protein product: CASSIRLRGTGELFF.

The rearrangement links TRBV19 to TRBJ2-5, with 8 bases lining up with TRBD1. CDR1 LNHDA and CDR2 SQIVND come from the germline V gene (reference sequence). V was clipped by 1 base and J by 5 bases; unmatched bases: 9. The CDR3 is 16 residues long. CDR3 sequence reads: CASSIGGGQGRETQYF. The CDR3 nucleotides are TGTGCCAGTAGTATAGGGGGCGGACAGGGCCGGGAGACCCAGTACTTC.

J is TRBJ2-6 and V is TRBV7-3, with 8 positions matching TRBD1. V dropped 5 bases and J dropped 0; count of bases not matched to a gene: 6. Germline CDR1 and CDR2: SGHTA and FQGTGA. This CDR3 has 17 amino acids. The CDR3 here is CASSPRTGSSGANVLTF. DNA for the CDR3: TGTGCCAGCAGCCCCCGGACAGGGAGCTCTGGGGCCAACGTCCTGACTTTC.

J is TRBJ1-1 and V is TRBV7-2, with unresolved D. Germline V CDR1 and CDR2: SGHTA, FQGNSA. This CDR3 has 16 amino acids. V was pared by 6 bases and J by 1 base, with 18 bases between. CDR3 region: CASSSHGVRPNTEAFF. CDR3 sequence (DNA): TGTGCCAGCAGTTCCCACGGGGTGCGGCCGAACACTGAAGCTTTCTTT.

The chain recombines TRBV5-1 with TRBJ2-3; D is unresolved. The germline V and J ends were trimmed by 2 bases and 2 bases, with 12 bases remaining between them. In germline, CDR1 is SGHRS, CDR2 YFSETQ. The CDR3 covers 15 residues. The CDR3 sequence: CASSFGDQATDTQYF. DNA for the CDR3: TGCGCCAGCAGCTTCGGTGACCAGGCCACAGATACGCAGTATTTT. Complete variable domain (other parts from reference TRBV5-1 and TRBJ2-3): KAGVTQTPRYLIKTRGQQVTLSCSPISGHRSVSWYQQTPGQGLQFLFEYFSETQRNKGNFPGRFSGRQFSNSRSEMNVSTLELGDSALYLCASSFGDQATDTQYFGPGTRLTVL.

J is TRBJ2-5 and V is TRBV18; the D is unclear. This CDR3 spans 13 amino acids. Deletions cut 3 bases from V and 4 bases from J, with 9 bases between. Per the germline V gene, CDR1 is KGHSH and CDR2 is LQKENI. CDR3 region: CASSPEVGETQYF. In DNA, the CDR3 is TGTGCCAGCTCACCCGAGGTTGGAGAGACCCAGTACTTC.

This chain uses TRBV6-5 with TRBJ2-7; TRBD2 agrees at 8 bases. The trim removed 6 bases at V and 5 bases at J, leaving 12 bases unmatched. Germline CDR1 and CDR2: MNHEY and SVGAGI. The CDR3 length is 15 residues. In DNA, the CDR3 is TGTGCCAGCAGCTCCGTAGCGGGGCCTGAGGACGAGCAGTACTTC. It translates to CASSSVAGPEDEQYF.

The V call is TRBV25-1, the J call TRBJ2-3, with a possible D match to TRBD2 (6 bases). Germline CDR1 is MGHDK and CDR2 is SYGVNS. Trimming shortened V by 4 bases and J by 5 bases, and 13 bases separated the two germline ends. There are 14 residues in the CDR3. For the CDR3, the DNA is TGTGCCAGCAGTGGTAGCGGTTCCGGAGATACGCAGTATTTT. Protein sequence: CASSGSGSGDTQYF.

The chain employs TRBV5-5 and TRBJ1-4; unclear D gene. Germline V gene data show CDR1 as SGHKS and CDR2 as YYEKEE (reference sequence). Trimming shortened V by 1 base and J by 4 bases, and 20 bases separated the two germline ends. The CDR3 covers 18 residues. The DNA for the CDR3 is TGTGCCAGCAGCTTGTTACCCCTTATAAGTGGACTTAATGAAAAACTGTTTTTT. It codes for CASSLLPLISGLNEKLFF.

The chain recombines TRBV5-1 with TRBJ2-3, with 8 bases that match TRBD2. CDR1 and CDR2 (germline): SGHRS, YFSETQ. V was clipped by 6 bases and J by 1 base; unmatched bases: 10. This CDR3 has 16 amino acids. DNA of the CDR3: TGCGCCAGCATCTCGGGGGGGAGGGCCGGCACAGATACGCAGTATTTT. Translation: CASISGGRAGTDTQYF.

This rearrangement joins TRBV6-5 to TRBJ2-7; possible D gene TRBD2, 7 bases. CDR3 length: 15 residues. CDR1 is MNHEY, CDR2 SVGAGI, per germline. V lost 5 bases and J 3 bases, leaving 17 bases between the germline ends. This CDR3 is CASSPRGSGVYEQYF. The CDR3 region has the DNA TGTGCCAGCAGTCCTAGGGGGAGCGGGGTCTACGAGCAGTACTTC.

This chain uses TRBV9 with TRBJ2-7, with TRBD1 identical over 7 bases. The germline V gene encodes CDR1 SGDLS and CDR2 YYNGEE. Trimming removed 3 bases from V and 3 bases from J; junction bases left unmatched: 9. CDR3 size: 15 residues. CDR3 in amino acids: CASSASDRADYEQYF. In nucleotides, the CDR3 is TGTGCCAGCAGCGCCTCCGACAGGGCCGACTACGAGCAGTACTTC.

The chain couples TRBV11-3 to TRBJ2-7; 9 bases agree with TRBD1. This CDR3 spans 13 amino acids. V shed 8 bases, J shed 6 bases, and the junction held 8 bases outside the gene matches. CDR1 is SGHNT, CDR2 YENEEA, per germline. CDR3 sequence (DNA): TGTGCCAGCTCCTGGGACAGGGACTCCGAGCAGTACTTC. As protein: CASSWDRDSEQYF.